This T cell receptor (beta chain) was sequenced during a study of T cells in Graves' hyperthyroidism and ophthalmopathy. Template material for amplifying TCR beta CDR3 regions consisted of RNA transcripts. TCR CDR3 underwent first-round RT-PCR with the HTBI primer set. TCRdb recomputed calls from the multiplex PCR reads with MiXCR, one row per CDR3 protein. The sample lists fewer than 450,000 distinct CDR3 sequences; 11% to 15% were seen once. For ophthalmopathy patients, the Clinical Activity Score was at least 3 and the NOSPECS grade at least 4; duration was under 3 months. Each diagnosis drew on symptoms, thyroxine, TRAb, thyroid ultrasound and orbital computed tomography findings. This clonotype was recorded at least ten times. The CDR3 loop spans 16 amino acids. Between the trimmed V and J ends, which lost 2 bases and 1 base, there was a span of 15 bases. Germline loops: CDR1 DFQATT, CDR2 SNEGSKA (reference sequence).

The sequenced sample consisted of blood. This clonotype originated in a man aged 50-60 years with Graves' ophthalmopathy. The rearrangement uses TRBV20-1 and TRBJ2-1; D may be TRBD2 (7 bases). The chain's CDR3 is CSARSSGTWSYNEQFF. The CDR3 nucleotides read TGCAGTGCTAGATCCAGCGGGACATGGTCCTACAATGAGCAGTTCTTC.